Below, 17 T cell receptor beta chains from the same sample are listed, as sequenced in a study of lymphopenia after photon versus proton radiotherapy. Produced via immunoSEQ multiplex PCR; TCRdb's table is partial and in-frame only. This table holds roughly 29,000 clones, approximately 90% found once. The source was peripheral blood, collected from a patient treated with proton-based radiotherapy. All receptors come from a woman aged 55-70 years with cholangiocarcinoma. Some clones in this sample may be carry-over from other donors' samples.

This clone was observed a single time. The chain is built from TRBV4-1 and TRBJ2-5, with D perhaps TRBD1 (5 bases). This CDR3 region has 15 residues. The germline V gene encodes CDR1 MGHRA and CDR2 YSYEKL. With 2 bases removed from V and 4 bases from J, the gap between germline ends came to 14 bases. The CDR3 region is CASSQPWEGVETQYF. DNA of the CDR3: TGCGCCAGCAGCCAACCTTGGGAAGGGGTAGAGACCCAGTACTTC.

The chain employs TRBV7-9 and TRBJ2-1; TRBD2 agrees at 11 bases. The CDR3 is 15 residues long. From germline, CDR1 is SEHNR and CDR2 FQNEAQ (reference sequence). The ends lost 7 bases at V and 5 bases at J; junction bases unmatched: 7. Here the CDR3 DNA reads TGTGCCAGCACATCCGGGACTAGCGGAAACAATGAGCAGTTCTTC. Its protein is CASTSGTSGNNEQFF.

The sample holds a few counts of this clone. This chain links TRBV7-1 with TRBJ2-1; 12 positions match TRBD2. TRBV7-1 is an ORF, with its function uncertain. This CDR3 is built from 16 residues. V lost 3 bases to trimming and J lost 8 bases; unmatched junction nucleotides: 8. In DNA form, the CDR3 reads TGTGCCAGCAGCTCCCTGACTAGCGGGGGTTTGGATGAGCAGTTCTTC. Its protein is CASSSLTSGGLDEQFF.

DNA for the CDR3: TGCGCCAGCAGTCCAAATTGGGATGAGCAGTTCTTC. Its translation: CASSPNWDEQFF. The rearrangement uses TRBV5-1 and TRBJ2-1; D is undetermined. The CDR3 is 12 residues long. Looked up from germline, CDR1 is SGHRS and CDR2 is YFSETQ. V was trimmed by 5 bases and J by 8 bases, leaving 11 bases between them.

The chain recombines TRBV4-1 with TRBJ1-5, with a weak D call TRBD1 (6 bases). The CDR3 has 17 residues. V was clipped by 4 bases and J by 2 bases, with 18 bases between them. Germline lookup yields CDR1 MGHRA and CDR2 YSYEKL. The DNA for the CDR3 is TGCGCCAGCAGCCGGGGACATTCTGAGACCGGCAATCAGCCCCAGCATTTT. Protein: CASSRGHSETGNQPQHF.

The J gene is TRBJ1-2, the V gene TRBV27, with TRBD1 as a possible D gene (6 bases). CDR1 MNHEY and CDR2 SMNVEV come from the germline V gene (reference sequence). The ends were cut back, 5 bases at V and 3 bases at J, with 13 bases in the middle. The CDR3 covers 14 residues. Here the CDR3 DNA reads TGTGCCAGCAGTCCTATTGGGGGCTACTATGGCTACACCTTC. This sequence encodes CASSPIGGYYGYTF.

This chain joins TRBV13 and TRBJ2-5; the match to TRBD2 covers 11 bases. The germline V gene has CDR1 PRHDT and CDR2 FYEKMQ (reference sequence). This CDR3 has 15 residues. V gave up 3 bases and J gave up 10 bases; unmatched junction bases: 10. The CDR3 loop is CASSFGLAGSPGQYF. Written as DNA, the CDR3 is TGTGCCAGCAGCTTTGGACTAGCGGGTTCACCGGGCCAGTACTTC. Looking up the rest from reference TRBV13 and TRBJ2-5 gives the full variable domain: AAGVIQSPRHLIKEKRETATLKCYPIPRHDTVYWYQQGPGQDPQFLISFYEKMQSDKGSIPDRFSAQQFSDYHSELNMSSLELGDSALYFCASSFGLAGSPGQYFGPGTRLLVL.

V usage is TRBV7-3 and J usage is TRBJ2-2; D possibly corresponds to TRBD2 (6 bases). The ends were cut back, 4 bases at V and 6 bases at J, with 12 bases in the middle. From germline, CDR1 is SGHTA and CDR2 FQGTGA. The CDR3 covers 14 residues. The CDR3 protein is CASSSTSLAGELFF. Here the CDR3 DNA reads TGTGCCAGCAGCTCGACTAGTTTGGCCGGGGAGCTGTTTTTT.

The V gene is TRBV5-4, the J gene TRBJ1-6, with 11 positions matching TRBD1. V trimming: 4 bases; J trimming: 6 bases; junction bases outside the gene matches: 3. The CDR3 contains 15 residues. Germline V CDR1 and CDR2: SGHNT, YYREEE (reference sequence). The CDR3 region is CASSTGTGGNSPLHF. In DNA form, the CDR3 reads TGTGCCAGCAGCACCGGGACAGGGGGTAATTCACCCCTCCACTTT.

The chain uses TRBV7-2 and TRBJ1-2, with no clear D. The CDR3 runs 13 residues. Trimming removed 2 bases at V and 5 bases at J, with 9 bases between. CDR1 and CDR2 from the germline V gene are SGHTA and FQGNSA. The CDR3 sequence is CASSLTAVYGYTF. In DNA, the CDR3 is TGTGCCAGCAGCTTAACAGCAGTATATGGCTACACCTTC.

This chain links TRBV25-1 with TRBJ2-3; 7 nucleotides match TRBD2. The germline gives CDR1 MGHDK, CDR2 SYGVNS. V lost 2 bases to trimming and J lost 1 base; unmatched junction nucleotides: 0. The CDR3 runs to 14 residues. CDR3 protein: CASSETSGTDTQYF. Written as DNA, the CDR3 is TGTGCCAGCAGTGAAACTAGCGGCACAGATACGCAGTATTTT. Combining the CDR3 with reference TRBV25-1 and TRBJ2-3 gives the whole variable domain EADIYQTPRYLVIGTGKKITLECSQTMGHDKMYWYQQDPGMELHLIHYSYGVNSTEKGDLSSESTVSRIRTEHFPLTLESARPSHTSQYLCASSETSGTDTQYFGPGTRLTVL.

The rearrangement links TRBV5-4 to TRBJ1-1; possible D gene TRBD1, 5 bases. V lost 4 bases, J lost 7 bases, and 26 bases lay in between. This CDR3 has 17 amino acids. Germline values: CDR1 SGHNT, CDR2 YYREEE (reference sequence). CDR3 region: CASSPGGAGGPKSEAFF. DNA of the CDR3: TGTGCCAGCAGCCCTGGAGGGGCAGGCGGCCCGAAGAGTGAAGCTTTCTTT.

The chain combines TRBV5-4 with TRBJ1-2; possible D gene TRBD1, 5 bases. Trimming cost V 4 bases and J 6 bases, with 13 bases left between them. The germline V gene has CDR1 SGHNT and CDR2 YYREEE (reference sequence). This CDR3 region has 13 residues. CDR3 region: CASSPGRTDGYTF. In DNA, the CDR3 is TGTGCCAGCAGCCCGGGACGGACCGATGGCTACACCTTC.

To note about this clone: Other DNA sequences in the sample encode the same CDR3. The chain uses TRBV10-2 and TRBJ1-1; D gene unclear. This CDR3 contains 11 residues. Germline CDR1 WSHSY, CDR2 SAAADI. Trimming stripped 6 bases from V and 8 bases from J, with 10 bases between. This chain's CDR3 is CASRDTSEAFF. Here the CDR3 DNA reads TGCGCCAGCAGGGATACAAGCGAAGCTTTCTTT.

The chain is built from TRBV2 and TRBJ2-7; a possible D gene is TRBD1 (6 bases). V was pared by 6 bases and J by 6 bases, with 12 bases between. The CDR3 covers 12 residues. Per germline, CDR1 SNHLY and CDR2 FYNNEI. CDR3 amino acids: CASREQGLEQYF. The CDR3 DNA sequence: TGTGCCAGCAGGGAACAGGGTCTCGAGCAGTACTTC.

This clone was detected once. This sequence joins TRBV7-2 and TRBJ2-3; 9 nucleotides match TRBD1. The CDR3 loop spans 13 amino acids. Trimming cost V 6 bases and J 5 bases; bases outside gene matches: 3. Germline lookup yields CDR1 SGHTA and CDR2 FQGNSA. CDR3 amino acids: CASSQDRGDTQYF. In nucleotides, the CDR3 is TGTGCCAGCAGTCAGGACAGGGGAGATACGCAGTATTTT.

This rearrangement joins TRBV2 to TRBJ2-2; 9 nucleotides align to TRBD1. J lost 1 base, V lost 4 bases, and 7 bases had no gene match. The CDR3 totals 17 residues. Germline CDR1 reads SNHLY; CDR2 reads FYNNEI. CDR3 sequence reads: CASSVTTGGQNTGELFF. In nucleotides, the CDR3 is TGTGCCAGCAGTGTTACAACAGGGGGCCAGAACACCGGGGAGCTGTTTTTT.